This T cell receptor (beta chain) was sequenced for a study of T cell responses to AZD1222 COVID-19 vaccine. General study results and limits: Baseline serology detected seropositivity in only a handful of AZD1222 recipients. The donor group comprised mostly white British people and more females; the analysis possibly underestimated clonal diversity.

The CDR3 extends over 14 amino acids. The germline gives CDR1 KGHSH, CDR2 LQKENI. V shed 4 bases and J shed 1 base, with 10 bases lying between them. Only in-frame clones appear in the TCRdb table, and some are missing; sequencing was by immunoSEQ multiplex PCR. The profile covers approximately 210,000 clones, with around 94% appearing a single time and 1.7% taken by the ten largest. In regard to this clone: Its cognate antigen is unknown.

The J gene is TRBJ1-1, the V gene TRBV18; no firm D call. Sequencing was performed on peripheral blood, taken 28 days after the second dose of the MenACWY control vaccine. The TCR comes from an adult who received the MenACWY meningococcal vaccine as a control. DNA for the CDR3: TGTGCCAGCTCACAGGGAGGCCCGAACACTGAAGCTTTCTTT. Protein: CASSQGGPNTEAFF. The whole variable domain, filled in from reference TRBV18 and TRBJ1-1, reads NAGVMQNPRHLVRRRGQEARLRCSPMKGHSHVYWYRQLPEEGLKFMVYLQKENIIDESGMPKERFSAEFPKEGPSILRIQQVVRGDSAAYFCASSQGGPNTEAFFGQGTRLTVV.